Listed here are 18 T cell receptor beta chains from one sample, sequenced in a study of cytotoxic CD8 clonotypes in ibrutinib-treated CLL. Measured with immunoSEQ multiplex PCR; TCRdb has only the in-frame clones, and not every one. The sample carries about 76,000 clones, just over 85% recorded once. The sequenced sample was PBMCs, obtained before ibrutinib treatment. The receptors shown here come from a human donor with chronic lymphocytic leukemia.

V and J are TRBV18 and TRBJ1-1; D perhaps matches TRBD1 (6 bases). Germline-derived CDR1 and CDR2 are KGHSH and LQKENI. This CDR3 spans 16 amino acids. Trimming took 5 bases from V and 4 from J, leaving 20 bases between them. CDR3 nucleotides: TGTGCCAGCTCAACAACACAGGGCTCCCAGGTCACTGAAGCTTTCTTT. Translation: CASSTTQGSQVTEAFF.

The rearrangement joins TRBV27 to TRBJ2-7; 7 bases line up with TRBD1. The CDR3 consists of 15 residues. With V trimmed by 6 bases and J by 3 bases, 11 bases remained unmatched. CDR1 and CDR2 (germline): MNHEY, SMNVEV (reference sequence). CDR3 in DNA: TGTGCCAGCAGCCGCACAGGGGAGTTGCTCTACGAGCAGTACTTC. This sequence encodes CASSRTGELLYEQYF.

This clone turned up a few times. This CDR3 is CASSLALEGSGNTIYF. In DNA, the CDR3 is TGCGCCAGCAGCTTGGCCTTAGAGGGTTCTGGAAACACCATATATTTT. The rearrangement joins TRBV5-1 to TRBJ1-3; no reliable D call. Trimming took off 0 bases at V and 1 base at J, with 11 bases between the two ends. The CDR3 length is 16 residues. The germline V gene encodes CDR1 SGHRS and CDR2 YFSETQ. Combining the CDR3 with reference TRBV5-1 and TRBJ1-3 gives the whole variable domain KAGVTQTPRYLIKTRGQQVTLSCSPISGHRSVSWYQQTPGQGLQFLFEYFSETQRNKGNFPGRFSGRQFSNSRSEMNVSTLELGDSALYLCASSLALEGSGNTIYFGEGSWLTVV.

The chain combines TRBV10-3 with TRBJ1-1; possibly TRBD1 for D (5 bases). Trimming left V 6 bases short and J 1 base short, with 9 bases between. The CDR3 is 13 amino acids. Germline assignment: CDR1 ENHRY and CDR2 SYGVKD. The CDR3 sequence: CAISPQGNTEAFF. As DNA, the CDR3 is TGTGCCATCAGCCCTCAGGGGAACACTGAAGCTTTCTTT.

This chain connects TRBV28 to TRBJ2-3; 8 nucleotides match TRBD2. This CDR3 spans 15 amino acids. Germline loops: CDR1 MDHEN, CDR2 SYDVKM. Trimming took 2 bases from V and 4 from J; bases not matched to a gene: 5. CDR3: CASSLSGSWADTQYF. The CDR3 region has the DNA TGTGCCAGCAGTTTAAGCGGGAGTTGGGCAGATACGCAGTATTTT.

The chain combines TRBV7-9 with TRBJ2-1; 7 bases are a match to TRBD2. This CDR3 region has 15 residues. V was pared by 10 bases and J by 0 bases, with 9 bases of the junction left unmatched. Germline-derived CDR1 and CDR2 are SEHNR and FQNEAQ (reference sequence). This CDR3 is CATLGRESSYNEQFF. As DNA, the CDR3 is TGTGCCACCTTGGGGCGGGAGAGCTCCTACAATGAGCAGTTCTTC.

The CDR3 region is CAWSKGTGANVLTF. The CDR3, as DNA: TGTGCCTGGAGTAAGGGGACTGGGGCCAACGTCCTGACTTTC. The chain combines TRBV30 with TRBJ2-6; maybe TRBD1 (5 bases). CDR1 GTSNPN and CDR2 SVGIG come from the germline V gene (reference sequence). Trimming pared 2 bases from V and 2 bases from J, leaving 7 bases between. There are 14 residues in the CDR3.

This clone was found once. The rearrangement uses TRBV7-2 and TRBJ1-2; 7 bases agree with TRBD1. Germline V gene sequence: CDR1 SGHTA, CDR2 FQGNSA. J was trimmed by 4 bases and V by 5 bases; bases with no gene match: 7. The CDR3 covers 14 residues. Here the CDR3 DNA reads TGTGCCAGCAGCCCTGACGGGACAGCCTATGGCTACACCTTC. Translation: CASSPDGTAYGYTF.

The V call is TRBV18, the J call TRBJ2-7; 10 bases are shared with TRBD1. Germline-derived CDR1 and CDR2 are KGHSH and LQKENI. Germline trimming cut 4 bases from V and 1 base from J; bases unmatched to any gene: 4. The CDR3 length is 15 residues. The CDR3 spells CASSQPGQGSYEQYF. The DNA of the CDR3 is TGTGCCAGCTCACAGCCGGGACAGGGGTCCTACGAGCAGTACTTC.

The chain uses TRBV6-1 and TRBJ2-7; D gene unclear. Germline V gene lookup returns CDR1 MNHNS and CDR2 SASEGT. The CDR3 has 11 amino acids. The V and J ends lost 2 bases and 4 bases respectively, with 3 bases between them. The CDR3 bases are TGTGCCAGCAGTGAACTTTACGAGCAGTACTTC. Translated, it gives CASSELYEQYF.

The chain recombines TRBV18 with TRBJ2-7; 10 bases match TRBD1. J was trimmed by 3 bases and V by 3 bases; bases with no gene match: 5. Germline lookup yields CDR1 KGHSH and CDR2 LQKENI. The CDR3 is 15 residues long. CDR3 amino acids: CASSPGQGLNYEQYF. CDR3 DNA: TGTGCCAGCTCACCGGGACAGGGGCTCAACTACGAGCAGTACTTC.

The chain couples TRBV4-2 to TRBJ1-1; unclear D gene. The CDR3 loop spans 13 amino acids. Trimming cost V 3 bases and J 9 bases, with 14 bases left between them. Germline-derived CDR1 and CDR2 are LGHNA and YNFKEQ. The CDR3 bases are TGTGCCAGCAGCCAGGACCTCCTGGGTCAAGCTTTCTTT. It yields the protein CASSQDLLGQAFF.

This chain links TRBV5-1 with TRBJ1-1; 10 bases fit TRBD1. CDR1 is SGHRS, CDR2 YFSETQ, per germline. V shed 6 bases and J 3 bases; nucleotides not matched to a gene: 11. The CDR3 is made up of 16 amino acids. For the CDR3, the DNA is TGCGCCAGCAACTGGGGCGACAGGGGGCTGGACACTGAAGCTTTCTTT. Its translation: CASNWGDRGLDTEAFF.

The V call is TRBV5-1, the J call TRBJ1-2; D unresolved. The V gene lost 0 bases and the J gene lost 8 bases, with 11 bases spanning the gap. In germline, CDR1 is SGHRS, CDR2 YFSETQ. CDR3 size: 13 residues. The CDR3: CASSLGAGGGYTF. DNA for the CDR3: TGCGCCAGCAGCTTGGGTGCCGGCGGGGGCTACACCTTC.

The count of this clone is one. This chain uses TRBV6-5 with TRBJ1-1; TRBD1 agrees at 8 bases. The CDR3 covers 16 residues. J lost 0 bases, V lost 1 base, and 4 bases had no gene match. Germline-derived CDR1 and CDR2 are MNHEY and SVGAGI. The CDR3 sequence is CASSYFRGQVNTEAFF. CDR3 sequence (DNA): TGTGCCAGCAGTTACTTCAGGGGGCAGGTGAACACTGAAGCTTTCTTT.

The genes are TRBV14 and TRBJ2-3, with D tentatively TRBD2 (5 bases). Germline V gives CDR1 SGHDN, CDR2 FVKESK. The CDR3 runs to 15 residues. Trimming shortened V by 1 base and J by 6 bases, and 14 bases separated the two germline ends. CDR3 in DNA: TGTGCCAGCAGCCAAGTGCGCGGGTCTATGGATACGCAGTATTTT. Protein product: CASSQVRGSMDTQYF.

A single count supports this clone. The chain joins TRBV29-1 to TRBJ2-3; 9 bases fit TRBD1. Trimming cost V 7 bases and J 2 bases; bases outside gene matches: 7. CDR3 length: 14 amino acids. Germline values: CDR1 SQVTM, CDR2 ANQGSEA. In DNA form, the CDR3 reads TGCAGCGCCGCGGGACAGGGATACACAGATACGCAGTATTTT. It translates to CSAAGQGYTDTQYF.

V and J are TRBV7-9 and TRBJ2-7; TRBD2 matches 8 bases. The trim removed 5 bases at V and 3 bases at J, leaving 9 bases unmatched. Germline CDR1 reads SEHNR; CDR2 reads FQNEAQ (reference sequence). This CDR3 contains 15 residues. CDR3 sequence reads: CASSPREGGVYEQYF. CDR3 bases: TGTGCCAGCAGCCCTCGGGAGGGCGGCGTCTACGAGCAGTACTTC.